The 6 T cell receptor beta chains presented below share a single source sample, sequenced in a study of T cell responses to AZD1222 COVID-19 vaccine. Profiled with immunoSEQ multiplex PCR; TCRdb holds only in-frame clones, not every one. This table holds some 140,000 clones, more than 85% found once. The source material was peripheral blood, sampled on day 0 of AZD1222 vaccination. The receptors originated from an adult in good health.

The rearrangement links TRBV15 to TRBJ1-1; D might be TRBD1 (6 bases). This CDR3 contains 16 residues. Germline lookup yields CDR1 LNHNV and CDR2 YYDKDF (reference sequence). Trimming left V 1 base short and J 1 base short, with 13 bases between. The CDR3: CATSRATGLGNTEAFF. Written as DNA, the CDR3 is TGTGCCACCAGCAGAGCTACAGGGTTGGGGAACACTGAAGCTTTCTTT. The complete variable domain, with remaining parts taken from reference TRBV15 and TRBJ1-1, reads DAMVIQNPRYQVTQFGKPVTLSCSQTLNHNVMYWYQQKSSQAPKLLFHYYDKDFNNEADTPDNFQSRRPNTSFCFLDIRSPGLGDTAMYLCATSRATGLGNTEAFFGQGTRLTVV.

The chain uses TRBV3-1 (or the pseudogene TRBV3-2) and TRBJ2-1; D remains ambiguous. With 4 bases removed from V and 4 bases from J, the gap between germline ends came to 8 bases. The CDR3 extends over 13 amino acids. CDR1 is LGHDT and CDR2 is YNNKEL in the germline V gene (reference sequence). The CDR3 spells CASSPQSYNEQFF. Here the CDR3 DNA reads TGTGCCAGCAGCCCGCAATCATACAATGAGCAGTTCTTC.

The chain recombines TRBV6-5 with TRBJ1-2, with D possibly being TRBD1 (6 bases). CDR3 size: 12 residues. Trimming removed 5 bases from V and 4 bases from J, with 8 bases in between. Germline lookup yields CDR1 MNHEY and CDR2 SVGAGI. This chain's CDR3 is CASSRDTYGYTF. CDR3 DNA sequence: TGTGCCAGCAGTCGGGACACCTATGGCTACACCTTC.

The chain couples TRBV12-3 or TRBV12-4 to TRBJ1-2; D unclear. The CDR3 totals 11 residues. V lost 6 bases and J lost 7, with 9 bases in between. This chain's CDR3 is CASSRLTGYTF. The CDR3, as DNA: TGTGCCAGCAGCAGGTTGACTGGCTACACCTTC.

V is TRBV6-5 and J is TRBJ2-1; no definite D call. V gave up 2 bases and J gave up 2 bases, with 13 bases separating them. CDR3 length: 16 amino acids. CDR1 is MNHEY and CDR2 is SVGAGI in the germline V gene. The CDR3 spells CASSYRGLGPYNEQFF. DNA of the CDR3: TGTGCCAGCAGTTACAGAGGATTAGGACCCTACAATGAGCAGTTCTTC.

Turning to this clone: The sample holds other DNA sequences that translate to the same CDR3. The CDR3 coding sequence is TGTGCCAGCAGCTTGGACAGGGGGCCCGGCTACACCTTC. It specifies CASSLDRGPGYTF. The rearrangement uses TRBV5-5 and TRBJ1-2; TRBD1 aligns across 9 bases. V trimming: 0 bases; J trimming: 8 bases; junction bases outside the gene matches: 2. Germline V CDR1 and CDR2: SGHKS, YYEKEE (reference sequence). The CDR3 totals 13 residues.